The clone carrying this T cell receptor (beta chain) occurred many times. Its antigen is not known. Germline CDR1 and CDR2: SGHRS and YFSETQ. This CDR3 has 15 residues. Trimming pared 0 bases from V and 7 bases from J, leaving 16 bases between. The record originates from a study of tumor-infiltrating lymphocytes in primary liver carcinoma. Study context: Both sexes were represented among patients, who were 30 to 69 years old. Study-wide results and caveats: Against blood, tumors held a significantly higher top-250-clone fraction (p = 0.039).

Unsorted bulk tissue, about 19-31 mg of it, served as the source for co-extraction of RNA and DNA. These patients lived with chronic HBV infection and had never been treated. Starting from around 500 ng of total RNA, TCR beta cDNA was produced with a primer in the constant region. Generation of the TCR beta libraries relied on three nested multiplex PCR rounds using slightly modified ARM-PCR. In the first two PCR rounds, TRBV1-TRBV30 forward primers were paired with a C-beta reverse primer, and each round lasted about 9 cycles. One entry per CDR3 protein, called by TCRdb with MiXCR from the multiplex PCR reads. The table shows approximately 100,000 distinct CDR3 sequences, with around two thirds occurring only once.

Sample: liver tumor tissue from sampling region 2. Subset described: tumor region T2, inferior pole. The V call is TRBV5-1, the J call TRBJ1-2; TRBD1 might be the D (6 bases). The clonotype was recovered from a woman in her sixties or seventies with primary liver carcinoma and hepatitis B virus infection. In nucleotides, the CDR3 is TGCGCCAGCAGCTTGGAGGGGGGCGCTTCCCGTGGCTACACCTTC. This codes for CASSLEGGASRGYTF.